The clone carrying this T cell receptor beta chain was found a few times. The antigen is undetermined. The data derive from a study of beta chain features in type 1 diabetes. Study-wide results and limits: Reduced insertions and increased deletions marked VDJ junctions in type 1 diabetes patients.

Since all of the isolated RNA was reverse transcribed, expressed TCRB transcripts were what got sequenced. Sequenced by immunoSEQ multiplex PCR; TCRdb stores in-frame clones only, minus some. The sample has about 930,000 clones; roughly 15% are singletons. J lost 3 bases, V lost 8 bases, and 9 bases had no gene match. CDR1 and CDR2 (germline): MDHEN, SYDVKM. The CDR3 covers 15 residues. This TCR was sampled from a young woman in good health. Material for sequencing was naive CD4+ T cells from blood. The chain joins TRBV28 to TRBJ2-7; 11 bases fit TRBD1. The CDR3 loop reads CASGTGGSTLYEQYF. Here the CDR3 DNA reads TGTGCCAGCGGGACAGGGGGATCAACTCTCTACGAGCAGTACTTC. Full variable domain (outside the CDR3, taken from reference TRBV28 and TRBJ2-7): DVKVTQSSRYLVKRTGEKVFLECVQDMDHENMFWYRQDPGLGLRLIYFSYDVKMKEKGDIPEGYSVSREKKERFSLILESASTNQTSMYLCASGTGGSTLYEQYFGPGTRLTVT.